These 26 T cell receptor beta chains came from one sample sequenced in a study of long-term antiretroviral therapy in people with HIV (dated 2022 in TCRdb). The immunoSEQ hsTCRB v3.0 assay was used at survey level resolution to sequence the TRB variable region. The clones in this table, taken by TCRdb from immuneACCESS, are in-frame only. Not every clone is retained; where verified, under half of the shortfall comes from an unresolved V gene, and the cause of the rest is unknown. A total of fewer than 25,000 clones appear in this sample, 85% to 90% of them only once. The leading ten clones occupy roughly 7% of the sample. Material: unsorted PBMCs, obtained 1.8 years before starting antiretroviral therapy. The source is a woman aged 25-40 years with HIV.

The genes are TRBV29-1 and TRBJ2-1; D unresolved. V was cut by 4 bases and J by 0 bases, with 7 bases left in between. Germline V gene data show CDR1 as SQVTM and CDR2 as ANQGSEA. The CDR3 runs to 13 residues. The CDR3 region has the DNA TGCAGCGTTGTTGAGTACTCCTACAATGAGCAGTTCTTC. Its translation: CSVVEYSYNEQFF.

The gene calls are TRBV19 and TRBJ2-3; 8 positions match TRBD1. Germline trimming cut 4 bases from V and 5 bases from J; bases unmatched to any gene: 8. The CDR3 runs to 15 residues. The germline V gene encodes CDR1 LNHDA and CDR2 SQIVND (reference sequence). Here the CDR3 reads CASSTWDRQQDTQYF. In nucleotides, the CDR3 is TGTGCCAGTAGTACCTGGGACAGGCAACAAGATACGCAGTATTTT. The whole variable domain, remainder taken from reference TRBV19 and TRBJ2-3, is DGGITQSPKYLFRKEGQNVTLSCEQNLNHDAMYWYRQDPGQGLRLIYYSQIVNDFQKGDIAEGYSVSREKKESFPLTVTSAQKNPTAFYLCASSTWDRQQDTQYFGPGTRLTVL.

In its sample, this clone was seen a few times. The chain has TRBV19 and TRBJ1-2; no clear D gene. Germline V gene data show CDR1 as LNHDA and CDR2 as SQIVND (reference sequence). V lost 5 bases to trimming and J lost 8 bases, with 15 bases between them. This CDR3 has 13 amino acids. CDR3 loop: CASSVRPYDGYTF. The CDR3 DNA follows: TGTGCCAGTAGTGTCCGGCCCTACGACGGCTACACCTTC.

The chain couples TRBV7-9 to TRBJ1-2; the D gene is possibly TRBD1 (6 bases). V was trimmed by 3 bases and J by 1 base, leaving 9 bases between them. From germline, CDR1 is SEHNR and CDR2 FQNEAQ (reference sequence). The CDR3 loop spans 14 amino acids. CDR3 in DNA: TGTGCCAGCAGCTTTCAGGGGATTAACTATGGCTACACCTTC. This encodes CASSFQGINYGYTF.

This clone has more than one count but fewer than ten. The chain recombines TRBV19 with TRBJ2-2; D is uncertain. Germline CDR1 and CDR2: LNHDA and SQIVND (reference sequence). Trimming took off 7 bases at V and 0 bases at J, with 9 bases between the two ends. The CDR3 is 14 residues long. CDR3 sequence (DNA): TGTGCCAGTACACTTACTTCGAACACCGGGGAGCTGTTTTTT. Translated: CASTLTSNTGELFF.

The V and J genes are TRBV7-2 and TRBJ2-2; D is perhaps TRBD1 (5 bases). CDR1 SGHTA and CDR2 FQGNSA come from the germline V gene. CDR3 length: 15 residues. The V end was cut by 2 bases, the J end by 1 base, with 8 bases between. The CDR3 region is CASSLRTMNTGELFF. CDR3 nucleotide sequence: TGTGCCAGCAGCTTAAGGACAATGAACACCGGGGAGCTGTTTTTT.

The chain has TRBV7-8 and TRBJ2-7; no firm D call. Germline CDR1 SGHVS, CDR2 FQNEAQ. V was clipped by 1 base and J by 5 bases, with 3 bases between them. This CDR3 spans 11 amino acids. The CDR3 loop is CASSLDDEQYF. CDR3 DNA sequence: TGTGCCAGCAGCTTAGATGACGAGCAGTACTTC.

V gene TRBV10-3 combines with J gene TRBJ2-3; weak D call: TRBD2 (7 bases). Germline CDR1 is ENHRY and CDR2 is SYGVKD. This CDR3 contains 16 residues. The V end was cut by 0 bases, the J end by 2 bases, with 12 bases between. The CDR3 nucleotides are TGTGCCATCAGTGAGTCACGGGGGGCGCTCACAGATACGCAGTATTTT. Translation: CAISESRGALTDTQYF.

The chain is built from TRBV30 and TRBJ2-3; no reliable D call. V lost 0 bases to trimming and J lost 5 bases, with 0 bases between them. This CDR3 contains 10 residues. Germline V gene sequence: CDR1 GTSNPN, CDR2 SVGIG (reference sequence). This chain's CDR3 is CAWSVDTQYF. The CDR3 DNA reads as TGTGCCTGGAGTGTAGATACGCAGTATTTT.

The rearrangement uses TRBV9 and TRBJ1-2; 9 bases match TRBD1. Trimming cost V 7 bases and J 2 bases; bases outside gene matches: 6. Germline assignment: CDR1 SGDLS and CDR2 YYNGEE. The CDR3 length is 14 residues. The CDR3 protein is CASGSGTGNYGYTF. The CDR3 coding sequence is TGTGCCAGCGGGTCCGGGACAGGGAACTATGGCTACACCTTC.

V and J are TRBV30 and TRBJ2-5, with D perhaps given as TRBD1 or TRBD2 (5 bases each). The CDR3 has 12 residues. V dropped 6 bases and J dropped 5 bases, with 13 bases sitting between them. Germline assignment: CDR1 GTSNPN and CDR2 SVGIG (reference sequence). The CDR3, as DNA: TGTGCCTGCGGGGCGGTTTTTGAGACCCAGTACTTC. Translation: CACGAVFETQYF. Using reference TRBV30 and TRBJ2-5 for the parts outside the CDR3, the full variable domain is SQTIHQWPATLVQPVGSPLSLECTVEGTSNPNLYWYRQAAGRGLQLLFYSVGIGQISSEVPQNLSASRPQDRQFILSSKKLLLSDSGFYLCACGAVFETQYFGPGTRLLVL.

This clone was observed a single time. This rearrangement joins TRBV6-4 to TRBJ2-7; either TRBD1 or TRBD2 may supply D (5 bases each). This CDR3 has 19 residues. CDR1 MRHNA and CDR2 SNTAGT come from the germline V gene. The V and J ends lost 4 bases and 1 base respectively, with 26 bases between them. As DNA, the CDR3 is TGTGCCAGCAGTGGTCTGCCGAGGCCAGCCGGGGACCCGTCCTACGAGCAGTACTTC. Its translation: CASSGLPRPAGDPSYEQYF.

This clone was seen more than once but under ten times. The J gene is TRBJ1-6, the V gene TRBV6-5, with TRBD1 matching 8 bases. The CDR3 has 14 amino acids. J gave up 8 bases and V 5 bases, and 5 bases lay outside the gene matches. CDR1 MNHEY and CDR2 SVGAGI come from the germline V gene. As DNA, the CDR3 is TGTGCCAGCAGTCGACAGGGGAGTTATTCACCCCTCCACTTT. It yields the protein CASSRQGSYSPLHF.

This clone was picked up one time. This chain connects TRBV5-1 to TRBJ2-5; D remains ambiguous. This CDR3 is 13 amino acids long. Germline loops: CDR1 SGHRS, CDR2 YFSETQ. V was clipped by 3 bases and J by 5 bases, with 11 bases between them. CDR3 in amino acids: CASSWTETETQYF. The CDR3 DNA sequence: TGCGCCAGCAGCTGGACGGAGACGGAGACCCAGTACTTC.

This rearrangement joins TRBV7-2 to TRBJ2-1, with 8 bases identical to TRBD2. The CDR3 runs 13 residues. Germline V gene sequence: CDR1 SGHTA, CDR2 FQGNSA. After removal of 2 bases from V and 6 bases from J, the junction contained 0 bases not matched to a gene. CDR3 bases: TGTGCCAGCAGCTTAAGCGGGGGCAATGAGCAGTTCTTC. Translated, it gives CASSLSGGNEQFF.

CDR3 in amino acids: CASGTSGGARETQYF. The CDR3 DNA reads as TGTGCCAGTGGGACTAGCGGGGGGGCACGGGAGACCCAGTACTTC. V and J are TRBV19 and TRBJ2-5, with 16 bases matching TRBD2. Germline CDR1 LNHDA, CDR2 SQIVND (reference sequence). The CDR3 has 15 residues. The junction had 5 bases not matched to a gene; V was cut back by 8 bases and J by 5 bases.

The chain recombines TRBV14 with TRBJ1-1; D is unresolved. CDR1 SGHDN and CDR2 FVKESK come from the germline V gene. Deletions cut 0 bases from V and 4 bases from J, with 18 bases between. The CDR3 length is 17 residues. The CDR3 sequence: CASSQDRSFRVGTEAFF. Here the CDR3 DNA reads TGTGCCAGCAGCCAAGATCGATCGTTTAGGGTCGGCACTGAAGCTTTCTTT.

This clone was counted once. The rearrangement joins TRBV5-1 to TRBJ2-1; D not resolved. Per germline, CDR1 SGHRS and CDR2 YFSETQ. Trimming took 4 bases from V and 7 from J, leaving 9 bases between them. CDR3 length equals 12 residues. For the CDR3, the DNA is TGCGCCAGCAGCCCGGAGTGGAATGAGCAGTTCTTC. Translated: CASSPEWNEQFF.

Here the CDR3 DNA reads TGTGCCAGCACGTTCGCCGCCAATCCTGCTGGGGAGCTGTTTTTT. It yields the protein CASTFAANPAGELFF. This chain joins TRBV2 and TRBJ2-2; D ambiguous. CDR1 is SNHLY and CDR2 is FYNNEI in the germline V gene. The CDR3 covers 15 residues. V lost 7 bases and J 8 bases, leaving 20 bases between the germline ends. The full variable domain, completed using reference TRBV2 and TRBJ2-2, is EPEVTQTPSHQVTQMGQEVILRCVPISNHLYFYWYRQILGQKVEFLVSFYNNEISEKSEIFDDQFSVERPDGSNFTLKIRSTKLEDSAMYFCASTFAANPAGELFFGEGSRLTVL.

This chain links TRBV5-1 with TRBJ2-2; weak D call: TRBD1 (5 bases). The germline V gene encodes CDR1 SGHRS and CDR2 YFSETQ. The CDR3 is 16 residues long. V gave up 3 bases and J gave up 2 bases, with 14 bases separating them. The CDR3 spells CASSSTGSPNTGELFF. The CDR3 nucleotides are TGCGCCAGCAGCTCCACAGGAAGCCCCAACACCGGGGAGCTGTTTTTT.

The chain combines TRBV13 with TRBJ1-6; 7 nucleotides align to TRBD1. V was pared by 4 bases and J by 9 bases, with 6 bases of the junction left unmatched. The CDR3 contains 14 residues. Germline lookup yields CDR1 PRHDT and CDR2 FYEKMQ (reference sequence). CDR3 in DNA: TGTGCCAGCAGCTCTGACAGGGTTAGTTCACCCCTCCACTTT. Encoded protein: CASSSDRVSSPLHF. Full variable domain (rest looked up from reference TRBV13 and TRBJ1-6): AAGVIQSPRHLIKEKRETATLKCYPIPRHDTVYWYQQGPGQDPQFLISFYEKMQSDKGSIPDRFSAQQFSDYHSELNMSSLELGDSALYFCASSSDRVSSPLHFGNGTRLTVT.

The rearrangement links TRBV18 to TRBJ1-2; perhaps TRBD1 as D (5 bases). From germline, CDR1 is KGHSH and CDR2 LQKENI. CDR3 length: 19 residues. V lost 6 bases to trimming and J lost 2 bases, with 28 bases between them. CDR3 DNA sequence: TGTGCCAGCTCCCCCCTTGACGCGCTGGGGGGTCAATCCAACTATGGCTACACCTTC. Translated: CASSPLDALGGQSNYGYTF.

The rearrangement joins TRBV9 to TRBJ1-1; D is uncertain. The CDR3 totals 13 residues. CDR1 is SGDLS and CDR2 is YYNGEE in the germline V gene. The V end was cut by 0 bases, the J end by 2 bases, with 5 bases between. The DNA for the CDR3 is TGTGCCAGCAGCGTAGAGGTTAACACTGAAGCTTTCTTT. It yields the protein CASSVEVNTEAFF.

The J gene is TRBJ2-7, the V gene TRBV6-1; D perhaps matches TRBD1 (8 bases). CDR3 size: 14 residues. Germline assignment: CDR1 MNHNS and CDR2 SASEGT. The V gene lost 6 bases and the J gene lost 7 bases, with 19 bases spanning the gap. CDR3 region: CASRGGTGALEQYF. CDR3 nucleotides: TGTGCCAGCAGGGGGGGGACAGGAGCGCTAGAGCAGTACTTC.

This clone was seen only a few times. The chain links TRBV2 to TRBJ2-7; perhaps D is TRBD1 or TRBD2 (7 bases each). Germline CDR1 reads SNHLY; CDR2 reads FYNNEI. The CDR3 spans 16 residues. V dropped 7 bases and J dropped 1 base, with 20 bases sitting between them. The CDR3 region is CASTQGGAGRSYEQYF. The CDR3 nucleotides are TGTGCCAGCACTCAGGGGGGGGCAGGGAGGTCCTACGAGCAGTACTTC.

The chain's CDR3 is CASSGQNEAFF. CDR3 bases: TGTGCCAGCAGCGGACAGAATGAAGCTTTCTTT. This chain connects TRBV5-5 to TRBJ1-1; a weak D match, TRBD1 (6 bases). CDR3 length: 11 amino acids. V shed 4 bases and J shed 7 bases, with 8 bases lying between them. CDR1 is SGHKS, CDR2 YYEKEE, per germline (reference sequence).